This TCR beta chain was sequenced during a study of siplizumab effects on memory and regulatory T cells. Study-level findings and limits: Memory cells seemed less diverse than naive T cells, which seemed major alloresponse contributors.

Profiling relied on immunoSEQ multiplex PCR, and the TCRdb table lists in-frame clones only, not all of them. The top ten clones hold approximately 38% of a sample with tens of thousands of clones, approximately 93% of them seen once. This clone came up once. Its specificity is unknown. Sequencing was performed on CD8+ T cells sorted from blood. This receptor was obtained from a human donor in good health.

CDR3 DNA: TGTGCCAGCACCCTACATGGCGACTACGAGCAGTACTTC. This gives the protein CASTLHGDYEQYF. The chain is built from TRBV11-2 and TRBJ2-7, with D uncertain. This CDR3 spans 13 amino acids. The V end lost 7 bases, the J end lost 3 bases, and 13 bases lay between the germline ends. Germline V CDR1 and CDR2: SGHAT, FQNNGV.